Detailed here is one T cell receptor (beta chain). What it binds is unknown. Positively selected for CCR7, the CD45RO-negative cells used as naive CD8 cells excluded terminally differentiated effector memory CD45RA+ cells. Deep-level running was used for the assay. Method: immunoSEQ multiplex PCR; TCRdb's copy keeps in-frame clones and lacks some. The sample holds approximately 2,200,000 clones, approximately 94% seen once. This sample was taken from a study of shared clonotypes between healthy human individuals. Study results and caveats: Rarefaction showed sorted-subset sequencing was incomplete despite large depth. Across subsets, estimated richness was generally greater for naive than for memory populations.

The TCR was taken from a man between 18 and 29 years old in good health. Some clones in this sample may be carry-over from other donors' samples. Input material: naive CD8+ T cells from PBMCs.

The CDR3 sequence: CASSFGISGFGQNEQFF. The CDR3 coding sequence is TGTGCCAGCAGCTTTGGTATAAGCGGGTTCGGACAAAATGAGCAGTTCTTC. The chain links TRBV11-2 to TRBJ2-1, with a weak D call TRBD2 (6 bases). CDR1 is SGHAT, CDR2 FQNNGV, per germline. The length of the CDR3 is 17 residues. Trimming left V 3 bases short and J 7 bases short, with 22 bases between.